What follows are 29 T cell receptor beta chains derived from one specimen sequenced in a study of blood T cell repertoires in COVID-19. TCRdb keeps only in-frame clones here, not all; method: immunoSEQ multiplex PCR. The sample has more than 250,000 clones; roughly 85% are singletons. The specimen was PBMCs or T cells enriched from blood (not recorded which). These receptor sequences come from a woman aged 25 to 39 who had recovered from COVID-19.

The chain has TRBV4-3 and TRBJ2-3; 8 nucleotides line up with TRBD2. V lost 0 bases and J lost 3; bases outside the gene matches: 8. The CDR3 is made up of 17 amino acids. Per germline, CDR1 LGHNA and CDR2 YSLEER. CDR3 sequence (DNA): TGCGCCAGCAGCCAAGATGTTGGGCGGGGGGCGACAGATACGCAGTATTTT. Protein sequence: CASSQDVGRGATDTQYF.

CDR3 DNA sequence: TGTGCCAGCAGCCCGGGACAGCGGACTGAAGCTTTCTTT. It encodes CASSPGQRTEAFF. This chain uses TRBV5-4 with TRBJ1-1, with TRBD1 identical over 7 bases. The germline V gene encodes CDR1 SGHNT and CDR2 YYREEE (reference sequence). With V trimmed by 4 bases and J by 5 bases, 5 bases remained unmatched. The CDR3 spans 13 residues.

The V and J genes are TRBV7-9 and TRBJ1-5; D gene ambiguous. Germline values: CDR1 SEHNR, CDR2 FQNEAQ (reference sequence). This CDR3 has 13 residues. The V end lost 2 bases, the J end lost 7 bases, and 9 bases lay between the germline ends. The CDR3 spells CASSLPDGQPQHF. Here the CDR3 DNA reads TGTGCCAGCAGCTTACCCGACGGGCAGCCCCAGCATTTT.

The chain is built from TRBV4-1 and TRBJ1-1; D may be TRBD1 (5 bases). Germline V lookup: CDR1 MGHRA, CDR2 YSYEKL. Trimming took 0 bases from V and 3 from J, leaving 14 bases between them. This CDR3 is built from 16 residues. The CDR3 here is CASSQEEGRIDTEAFF. CDR3 in DNA: TGCGCCAGCAGCCAAGAGGAGGGGAGGATAGACACTGAAGCTTTCTTT.

V gene TRBV2 combines with J gene TRBJ2-1, with 11 nucleotides matching TRBD2. The CDR3 sequence is 16 residues long. The germline gives CDR1 SNHLY, CDR2 FYNNEI. J lost 1 base, V lost 6 bases, and 5 bases had no gene match. The CDR3, as DNA: TGTGCCAGCAGACCACTAGCGGGGGTTTCCTACAATGAGCAGTTCTTC. This sequence encodes CASRPLAGVSYNEQFF.

The chain employs TRBV4-3 and TRBJ2-2; D not certain. Trimming shortened V by 0 bases and J by 2 bases, and 7 bases separated the two germline ends. The CDR3 runs 15 residues. Germline CDR1 LGHNA, CDR2 YSLEER. CDR3 sequence (DNA): TGCGCCAGCAGCCAAGAATGGAGTAACACCGGGGAGCTGTTTTTT. It encodes CASSQEWSNTGELFF.

In its sample, this clone was seen a few times. The genes are TRBV6-6 and TRBJ1-2; TRBD1 matches 10 bases. The V segment lost 8 bases and the J segment 8 bases; nucleotides outside the gene matches: 8. CDR3 length: 13 residues. The germline CDR1 and CDR2 sequences are MNHNY and SVGAGI (reference sequence). CDR3 DNA: TGTGCCAGCCGTGCCGGGACAGGGGTCGGCTACACCTTC. Its protein is CASRAGTGVGYTF.

This clone appeared a few times. The chain uses TRBV19 and TRBJ1-2, with 7 bases fitting TRBD1. With V trimmed by 3 bases and J by 4 bases, 8 bases remained unmatched. This CDR3 contains 15 residues. Germline lookup yields CDR1 LNHDA and CDR2 SQIVND (reference sequence). The CDR3 DNA follows: TGTGCCAGTAGTATGGGGGACAGAGTGGTCTATGGCTACACCTTC. Translating gives CASSMGDRVVYGYTF.

V usage is TRBV5-1 and J usage is TRBJ1-1; 8 bases are a match to TRBD1. Trimming at V came to 2 bases and at J to 5 bases, leaving 11 bases not matched to a gene. The germline gives CDR1 SGHRS, CDR2 YFSETQ. This CDR3 region has 16 residues. DNA for the CDR3: TGCGCCAGCAGCTTAGACAGGGGAACAGGGATGACTGAAGCTTTCTTT. It codes for CASSLDRGTGMTEAFF.

Only one count was recorded for this clone. The V gene is TRBV27, the J gene TRBJ2-1; possible D gene TRBD2, 7 bases. The CDR3 consists of 16 residues. V gave up 5 bases and J gave up 8 bases, with 22 bases separating them. CDR1 is MNHEY, CDR2 SMNVEV, per germline (reference sequence). Here the CDR3 reads CASSPRGGAFVDEQFF. CDR3 coding DNA: TGTGCCAGCAGTCCCAGAGGGGGGGCCTTTGTGGATGAGCAGTTCTTC.

The chain is built from TRBV7-8 and TRBJ1-3; tentatively, D is TRBD1 (5 bases). The CDR3 is 15 amino acids. Between the trimmed V and J ends, which lost 3 bases and 0 bases, there was a span of 9 bases. Germline V gene sequence: CDR1 SGHVS, CDR2 FQNEAQ. CDR3 DNA sequence: TGTGCCAGCAGCTTCCGCAGGGACTCTGGAAACACCATATATTTT. Residues: CASSFRRDSGNTIYF.

The rearrangement uses TRBV19 and TRBJ1-2; 11 bases agree with TRBD1. Germline assignment: CDR1 LNHDA and CDR2 SQIVND (reference sequence). Unmatched junction bases numbered 17, after V lost 10 bases and J lost 7 bases. This CDR3 has 16 residues. The CDR3 protein is CATQGGQGARVAGYTF. CDR3 sequence (DNA): TGTGCCACCCAAGGCGGACAGGGGGCCCGAGTAGCTGGCTACACCTTC.

The genes are TRBV19 and TRBJ2-1, with 7 positions matching TRBD1. The CDR3 has 15 residues. The V gene end was trimmed by 7 bases and the J gene end by 4 bases; junction bases not matched to a gene: 10. Germline V gene data show CDR1 as LNHDA and CDR2 as SQIVND (reference sequence). Here the CDR3 DNA reads TGTGCCAGTACTGCTACCGGGACAGAGTACAATGAGCAGTTCTTC. Translating gives CASTATGTEYNEQFF.

The CDR3 region has the DNA TGCGCCAGCAGCCAAGATTCGGGTTTTTTGACTGAAGCTTTCTTT. Protein: CASSQDSGFLTEAFF. V and J are TRBV4-3 and TRBJ1-1, with D hard to call. In germline, CDR1 is LGHNA, CDR2 YSLEER. The CDR3 extends over 15 amino acids. V was cut by 0 bases and J by 5 bases, with 13 bases left in between.

The J gene is TRBJ1-2, the V gene TRBV29-1; 12 bases match TRBD1. Germline values: CDR1 SQVTM, CDR2 ANQGSEA. The junction had 12 bases not matched to a gene; V was cut back by 3 bases and J by 4 bases. The length of the CDR3 is 17 residues. The CDR3 DNA is TGCAGCGTTGATTCCCCGGGACAGGGGGCGCCGAGCTATGGCTACACCTTC. Its translation: CSVDSPGQGAPSYGYTF.

This chain links TRBV23-1 with TRBJ1-5, with TRBD1 matching 7 bases. TRBV23-1 is placed among ORFs of uncertain function. CDR3 length: 18 residues. Trimming removed 2 bases from V and 4 bases from J; junction bases left unmatched: 14. The CDR3 region is CASSQLKFPGTENQPQHF. The CDR3 DNA follows: TGCGCCAGCAGTCAACTCAAATTTCCCGGGACAGAAAATCAGCCCCAGCATTTT.

This clone has a handful of counts. The sample carries other DNA sequences with the same CDR3. The J gene is TRBJ1-6, the V gene TRBV9; D possibly corresponds to TRBD1 (5 bases). Deletions cut 2 bases from V and 7 bases from J, with 10 bases between. The germline V gene encodes CDR1 SGDLS and CDR2 YYNGEE. The CDR3 sequence is 14 residues long. CDR3 loop: CASSVGGENSPLHF. Written as DNA, the CDR3 is TGTGCCAGCAGCGTCGGGGGGGAGAATTCACCCCTCCACTTT.

The chain carries TRBV6-5 and TRBJ1-1, with 8 bases identical to TRBD1. The V gene end was trimmed by 4 bases and the J gene end by 4 bases; junction bases not matched to a gene: 11. This CDR3 has 16 amino acids. CDR1 and CDR2 (germline): MNHEY, SVGAGI. The CDR3 sequence is CASSFTATGVGTEAFF. The DNA of the CDR3 is TGTGCCAGCAGTTTCACCGCGACAGGGGTGGGCACTGAAGCTTTCTTT.

The chain recombines TRBV19 with TRBJ2-7, with 12 nucleotides matching TRBD2. Germline V gene sequence: CDR1 LNHDA, CDR2 SQIVND (reference sequence). V was clipped by 4 bases and J by 3 bases; unmatched bases: 1. The CDR3 contains 14 residues. This CDR3 is CASSRTSGDYEQYF. The CDR3 region has the DNA TGTGCCAGTAGTAGGACTAGCGGGGACTACGAGCAGTACTTC.

V is TRBV7-2 and J is TRBJ2-7, with TRBD1 identical over 8 bases. Trimming removed 1 base from V and 9 bases from J; junction bases left unmatched: 11. Germline lookup yields CDR1 SGHTA and CDR2 FQGNSA. This CDR3 contains 15 residues. The CDR3 DNA follows: TGTGCCAGCAGCTTAGGGGGACAGGTCCGAAGGGGGCAGTACTTC. It yields the protein CASSLGGQVRRGQYF.

The chain carries TRBV7-2 and TRBJ1-2, with TRBD1 as a possible D gene (6 bases). Germline assignment: CDR1 SGHTA and CDR2 FQGNSA. This CDR3 region has 14 residues. Trimming removed 2 bases at V and 8 bases at J, with 15 bases between. The CDR3 here is CASSLQGPLEGYTF. The CDR3 DNA reads TGTGCCAGCAGCTTACAGGGGCCTTTAGAAGGCTACACCTTC. The entire variable domain, with the rest obtained from reference TRBV7-2 and TRBJ1-2, is as follows: GAGVSQSPSNKVTEKGKDVELRCDPISGHTALYWYRQSLGQGLEFLIYFQGNSAPDKSGLPSDRFSAERTGGSVSTLTIQRTQQEDSAVYLCASSLQGPLEGYTFGSGTRLTVV.

This clone has a handful of counts. The rearrangement uses TRBV4-2 and TRBJ2-1; D unclear. Trimming cost V 0 bases and J 7 bases, with 16 bases left between them. Germline CDR1 reads LGHNA; CDR2 reads YNFKEQ. This CDR3 region has 16 residues. The CDR3 sequence: CASSQDGANSKNEQFF. The CDR3 nucleotides are TGTGCCAGCAGCCAAGATGGTGCCAATAGTAAGAATGAGCAGTTCTTC.

This clone has more than one count but fewer than ten. This rearrangement joins TRBV7-2 to TRBJ1-6; 11 nucleotides match TRBD1. Trimming removed 5 bases from V and 0 bases from J; junction bases left unmatched: 6. The germline V gene encodes CDR1 SGHTA and CDR2 FQGNSA. CDR3 length: 18 residues. The CDR3 loop is CASSPGQGGSSYNSPLHF. The CDR3 DNA reads TGTGCCAGCAGCCCGGGACAGGGGGGTAGCTCCTATAATTCACCCCTCCACTTT.

The table lists this clone with a count of one. The J gene is TRBJ2-7, the V gene TRBV30, with TRBD1 matching over 11 bases. Trimming at V came to 5 bases and at J to 5 bases, leaving 11 bases not matched to a gene. This CDR3 comprises 15 residues. Germline V lookup: CDR1 GTSNPN, CDR2 SVGIG (reference sequence). Here the CDR3 reads CAWARGQGGRDEQYF. DNA of the CDR3: TGTGCCTGGGCCCGGGGACAGGGGGGAAGAGACGAGCAGTACTTC.

The chain has TRBV27 and TRBJ2-7; D possibly corresponds to TRBD1 (5 bases). From germline, CDR1 is MNHEY and CDR2 SMNVEV (reference sequence). V was pared by 2 bases and J by 2 bases, with 13 bases between. The CDR3 sequence is 15 residues long. Here the CDR3 reads CASSLRGSGTYEQYF. As DNA, the CDR3 is TGTGCCAGCAGTTTAAGGGGCAGTGGGACCTACGAGCAGTACTTC.

The V call is TRBV19, the J call TRBJ2-2; D unclear. CDR1 is LNHDA, CDR2 SQIVND, per germline (reference sequence). This CDR3 region has 14 residues. Between the trimmed V and J ends, which lost 5 bases and 3 bases, there was a span of 10 bases. The CDR3 nucleotides read TGTGCCAGTAGTGGTGCCCGCGACACCGGGGAGCTGTTTTTT. Protein sequence: CASSGARDTGELFF.

CDR3 sequence: CASSSSQGENSPLHF. The DNA for the CDR3 is TGTGCCAGCAGCTCTTCACAGGGGGAAAATTCACCCCTCCACTTT. This rearrangement joins TRBV11-2 to TRBJ1-6, with 8 bases lining up with TRBD1. Germline V gene data show CDR1 as SGHAT and CDR2 as FQNNGV. The CDR3 covers 15 residues. V was pared by 4 bases and J by 7 bases, with 6 bases of the junction left unmatched.

This CDR3 is CASRFGRTEAFF. CDR3 nucleotides: TGTGCCAGCAGATTCGGGAGGACTGAAGCTTTCTTT. The genes are TRBV6-5 and TRBJ1-1; D gene ambiguous. The V end lost 6 bases, the J end lost 5 bases, and 10 bases lay between the germline ends. The CDR3 length is 12 residues. Germline CDR1 and CDR2: MNHEY and SVGAGI.

The chain has TRBV6-5 and TRBJ2-7, with 9 bases lining up with TRBD1. In germline, CDR1 is MNHEY, CDR2 SVGAGI. The V gene end was trimmed by 6 bases and the J gene end by 4 bases; junction bases not matched to a gene: 10. This CDR3 has 15 residues. The chain's CDR3 is CASSATGTGRYEQYF. CDR3 coding DNA: TGTGCCAGCAGCGCCACCGGGACAGGGCGGTACGAGCAGTACTTC.